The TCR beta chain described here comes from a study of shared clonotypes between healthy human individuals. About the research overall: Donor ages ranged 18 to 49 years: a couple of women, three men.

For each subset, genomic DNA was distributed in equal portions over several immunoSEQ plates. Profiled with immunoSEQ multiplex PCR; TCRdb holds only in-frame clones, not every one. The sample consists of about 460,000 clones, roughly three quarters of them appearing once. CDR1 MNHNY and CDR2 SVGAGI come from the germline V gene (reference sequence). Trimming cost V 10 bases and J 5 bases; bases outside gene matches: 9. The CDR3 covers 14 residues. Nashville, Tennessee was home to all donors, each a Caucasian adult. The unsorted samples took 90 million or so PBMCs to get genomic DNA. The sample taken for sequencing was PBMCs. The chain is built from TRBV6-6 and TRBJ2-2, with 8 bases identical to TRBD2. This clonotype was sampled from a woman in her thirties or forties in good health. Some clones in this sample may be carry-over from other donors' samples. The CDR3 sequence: CATLTGLGTGELFF. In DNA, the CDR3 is TGTGCCACCTTAACGGGACTAGGGACCGGGGAGCTGTTTTTT.